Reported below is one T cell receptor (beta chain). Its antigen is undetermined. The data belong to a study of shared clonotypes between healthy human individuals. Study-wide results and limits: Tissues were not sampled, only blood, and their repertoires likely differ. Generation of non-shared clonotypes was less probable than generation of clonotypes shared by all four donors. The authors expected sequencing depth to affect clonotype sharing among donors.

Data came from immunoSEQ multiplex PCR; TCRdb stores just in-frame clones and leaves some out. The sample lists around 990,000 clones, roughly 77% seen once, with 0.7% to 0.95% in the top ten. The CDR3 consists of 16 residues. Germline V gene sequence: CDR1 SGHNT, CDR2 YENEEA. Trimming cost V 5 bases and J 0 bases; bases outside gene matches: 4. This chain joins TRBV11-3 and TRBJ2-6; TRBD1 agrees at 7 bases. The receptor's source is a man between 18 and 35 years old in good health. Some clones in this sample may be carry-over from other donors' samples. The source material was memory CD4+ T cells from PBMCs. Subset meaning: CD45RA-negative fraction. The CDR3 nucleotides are TGTGCCAGCAGCCCACGACAGGGCTCTGGGGCCAACGTCCTGACTTTC. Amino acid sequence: CASSPRQGSGANVLTF.